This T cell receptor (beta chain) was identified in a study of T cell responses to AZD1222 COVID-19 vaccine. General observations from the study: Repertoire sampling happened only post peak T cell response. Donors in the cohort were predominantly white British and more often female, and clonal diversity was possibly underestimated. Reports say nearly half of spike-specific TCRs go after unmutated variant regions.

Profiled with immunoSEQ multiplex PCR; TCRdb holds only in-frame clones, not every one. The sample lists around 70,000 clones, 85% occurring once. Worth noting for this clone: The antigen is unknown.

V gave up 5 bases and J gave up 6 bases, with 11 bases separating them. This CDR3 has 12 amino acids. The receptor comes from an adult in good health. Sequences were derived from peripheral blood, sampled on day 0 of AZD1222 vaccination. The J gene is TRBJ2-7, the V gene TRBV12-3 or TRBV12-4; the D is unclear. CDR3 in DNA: TGTGCCAGCAGTCAGACGGAGTCCGAGCAGTACTTC. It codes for CASSQTESEQYF.